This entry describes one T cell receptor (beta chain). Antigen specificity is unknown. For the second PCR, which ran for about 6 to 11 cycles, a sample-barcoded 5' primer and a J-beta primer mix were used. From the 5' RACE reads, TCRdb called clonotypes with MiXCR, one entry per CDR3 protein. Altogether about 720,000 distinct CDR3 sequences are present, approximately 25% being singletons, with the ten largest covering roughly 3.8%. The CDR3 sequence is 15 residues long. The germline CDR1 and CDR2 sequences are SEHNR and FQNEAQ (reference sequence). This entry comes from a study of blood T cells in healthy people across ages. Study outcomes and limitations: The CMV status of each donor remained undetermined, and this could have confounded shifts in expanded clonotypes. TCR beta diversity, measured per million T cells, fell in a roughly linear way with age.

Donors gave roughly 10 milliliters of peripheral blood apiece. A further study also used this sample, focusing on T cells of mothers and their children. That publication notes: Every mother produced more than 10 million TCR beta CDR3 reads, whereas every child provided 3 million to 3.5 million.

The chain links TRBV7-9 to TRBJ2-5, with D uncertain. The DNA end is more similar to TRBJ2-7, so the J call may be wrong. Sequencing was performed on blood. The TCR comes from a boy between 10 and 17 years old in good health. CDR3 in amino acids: CASSLVLGRVYEQYF. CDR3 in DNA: TGTGCCAGCAGCTTAGTTTTGGGCCGTGTCTACGAGCAGTACTTC.